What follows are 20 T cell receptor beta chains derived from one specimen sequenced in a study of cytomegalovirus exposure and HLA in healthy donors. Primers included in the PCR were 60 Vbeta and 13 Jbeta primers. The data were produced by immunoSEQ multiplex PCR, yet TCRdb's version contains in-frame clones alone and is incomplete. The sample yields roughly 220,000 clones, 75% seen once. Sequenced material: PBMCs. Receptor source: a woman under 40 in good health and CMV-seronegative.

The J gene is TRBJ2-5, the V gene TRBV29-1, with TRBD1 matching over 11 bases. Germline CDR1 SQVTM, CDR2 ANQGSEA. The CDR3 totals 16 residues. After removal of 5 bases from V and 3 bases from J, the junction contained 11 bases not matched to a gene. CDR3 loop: CSVPDGQGAWEETQYF. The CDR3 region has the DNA TGCAGCGTTCCCGACGGACAGGGGGCTTGGGAAGAGACCCAGTACTTC.

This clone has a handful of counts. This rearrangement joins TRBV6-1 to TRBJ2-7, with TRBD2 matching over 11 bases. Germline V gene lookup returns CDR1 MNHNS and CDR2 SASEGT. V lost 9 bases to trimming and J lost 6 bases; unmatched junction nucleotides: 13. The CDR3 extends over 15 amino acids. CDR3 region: CASGPFSGGASEQYF. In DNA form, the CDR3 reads TGTGCCAGTGGACCTTTTAGCGGGGGGGCCTCCGAGCAGTACTTC.

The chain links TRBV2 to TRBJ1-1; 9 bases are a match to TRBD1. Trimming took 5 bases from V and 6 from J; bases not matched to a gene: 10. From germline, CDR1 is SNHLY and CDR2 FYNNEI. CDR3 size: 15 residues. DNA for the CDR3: TGTGCCAGCAGTTTTTCCGGGACAGGGACCGCTGAAGCTTTCTTT. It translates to CASSFSGTGTAEAFF.

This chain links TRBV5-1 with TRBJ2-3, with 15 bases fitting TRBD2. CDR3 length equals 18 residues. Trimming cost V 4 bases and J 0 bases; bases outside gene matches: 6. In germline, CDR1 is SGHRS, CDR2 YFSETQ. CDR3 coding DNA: TGCGCCAGCAGCCGGGGACTAGCGGGAGGACTTAGCACAGATACGCAGTATTTT. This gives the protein CASSRGLAGGLSTDTQYF.

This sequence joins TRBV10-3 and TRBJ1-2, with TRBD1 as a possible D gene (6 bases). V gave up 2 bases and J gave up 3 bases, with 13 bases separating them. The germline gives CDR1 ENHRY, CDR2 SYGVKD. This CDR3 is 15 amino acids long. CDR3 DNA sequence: TGTGCCATCAGTGAGCCCTTTGGGGGCTACTATGGCTACACCTTC. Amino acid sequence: CAISEPFGGYYGYTF.

The DNA for the CDR3 is TGCGCCAGCAGCTTGTACAGGGGAAGCTATGGCTACACCTTC. Protein product: CASSLYRGSYGYTF. This chain joins TRBV5-1 and TRBJ1-2; 7 nucleotides agree with TRBD1. The trim removed 1 base at V and 4 bases at J, leaving 4 bases unmatched. CDR1 SGHRS and CDR2 YFSETQ come from the germline V gene. The CDR3 spans 14 residues.

The CDR3 sequence is CASSLGGLNSPLHF. Here the CDR3 DNA reads TGTGCCAGCAGCTTAGGGGGACTAAATTCACCCCTCCACTTT. The chain joins TRBV7-9 to TRBJ1-6; D is perhaps TRBD1 (5 bases). Trimming removed 1 base at V and 7 bases at J, with 8 bases between. Germline CDR1 SEHNR, CDR2 FQNEAQ (reference sequence). CDR3 size: 14 residues. The full variable domain, completed using reference TRBV7-9 and TRBJ1-6, is DTGVSQNPRHKITKRGQNVTFRCDPISEHNRLYWYRQTLGQGPEFLTYFQNEAQLEKSRLLSDRFSAERPKGSFSTLEIQRTEQGDSAMYLCASSLGGLNSPLHFGNGTRLTVT.

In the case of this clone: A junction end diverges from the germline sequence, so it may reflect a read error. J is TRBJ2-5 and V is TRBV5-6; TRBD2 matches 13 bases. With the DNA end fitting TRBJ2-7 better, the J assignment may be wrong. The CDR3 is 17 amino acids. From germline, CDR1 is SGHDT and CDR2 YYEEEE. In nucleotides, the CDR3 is TGTGTCAGCAGCTGGCAGGCCGGGACTAGCGGGACCTACGAGCAGTACTTC. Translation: CVSSWQAGTSGTYEQYF.

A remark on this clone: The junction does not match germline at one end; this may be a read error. CDR3 in DNA: TGTGCCAGCAGCTGGGACAGGAACTCTGAAGCTTTCTTT. Its protein product is CASSWDRNSEAFF. This chain connects TRBV7-9 to TRBJ1-1, with TRBD1 matching over 8 bases. Germline loops: CDR1 SEHNR, CDR2 FQNEAQ (reference sequence). CDR3 size: 13 residues. Full variable domain (remainder filled in from reference TRBV7-9 and TRBJ1-1): DTGVSQNPRHKITKRGQNVTFRCDPISEHNRLYWYRQTLGQGPEFLTYFQNEAQLEKSRLLSDRFSAERPKGSFSTLEIQRTEQGDSAMYLCASSWDRNSEAFFGQGTRLTVV.

CDR3: CASSFRVSGANVLTF. Here the CDR3 DNA reads TGTGCCAGCAGCTTCAGGGTTTCTGGGGCCAACGTCCTGACTTTC. The V gene is TRBV11-2, the J gene TRBJ2-6; tentative D call: TRBD1 (5 bases). Trimming cost V 3 bases and J 1 base, with 7 bases left between them. This CDR3 has 15 amino acids. Germline assignment: CDR1 SGHAT and CDR2 FQNNGV.

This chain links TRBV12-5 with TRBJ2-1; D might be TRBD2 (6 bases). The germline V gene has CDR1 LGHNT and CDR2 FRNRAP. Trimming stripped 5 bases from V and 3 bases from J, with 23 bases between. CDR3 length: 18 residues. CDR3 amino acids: CASGVPSPPRGYYNEQFF. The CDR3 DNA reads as TGTGCTAGTGGTGTACCCAGTCCCCCCCGGGGGTACTACAATGAGCAGTTCTTC.

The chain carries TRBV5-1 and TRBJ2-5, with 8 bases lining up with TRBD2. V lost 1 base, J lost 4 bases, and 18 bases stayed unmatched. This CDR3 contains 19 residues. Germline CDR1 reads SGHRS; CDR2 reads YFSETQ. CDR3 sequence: CASSLQYGREARSRETQYF. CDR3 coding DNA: TGCGCCAGCAGCTTGCAATACGGGCGGGAGGCTAGGTCGCGAGAGACCCAGTACTTC.

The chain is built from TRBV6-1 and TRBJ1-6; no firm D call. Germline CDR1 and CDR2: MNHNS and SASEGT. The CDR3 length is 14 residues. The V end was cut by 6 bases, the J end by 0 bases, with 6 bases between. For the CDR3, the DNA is TGTGCCAGCAGGGGAGGCTCCTATAATTCACCCCTCCACTTT. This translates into CASRGGSYNSPLHF.

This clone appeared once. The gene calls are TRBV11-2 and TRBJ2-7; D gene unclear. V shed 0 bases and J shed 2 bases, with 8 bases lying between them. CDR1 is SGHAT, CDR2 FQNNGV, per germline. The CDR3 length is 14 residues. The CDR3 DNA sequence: TGTGCCAGCAGCTTAGAGAGACTCACCTACGAGCAGTACTTC. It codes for CASSLERLTYEQYF.

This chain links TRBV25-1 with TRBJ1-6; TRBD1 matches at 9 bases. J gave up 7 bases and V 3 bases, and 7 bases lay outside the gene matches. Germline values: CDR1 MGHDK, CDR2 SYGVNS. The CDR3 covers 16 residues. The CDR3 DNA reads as TGTGCCAGCAGTGACCTCCCGGACAGGGGAAATTCACCCCTCCACTTT. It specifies CASSDLPDRGNSPLHF.

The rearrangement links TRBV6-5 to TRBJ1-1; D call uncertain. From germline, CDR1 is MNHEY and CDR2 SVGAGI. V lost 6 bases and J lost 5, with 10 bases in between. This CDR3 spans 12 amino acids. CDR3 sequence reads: CASSSGGTEAFF. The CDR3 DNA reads TGTGCCAGCAGCTCGGGAGGGACTGAAGCTTTCTTT.

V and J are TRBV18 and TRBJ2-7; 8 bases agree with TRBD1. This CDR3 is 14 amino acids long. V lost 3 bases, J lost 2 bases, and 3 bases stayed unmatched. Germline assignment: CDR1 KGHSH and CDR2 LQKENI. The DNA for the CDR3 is TGTGCCAGCTCACCGGGACAGGAAACCTACGAGCAGTACTTC. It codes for CASSPGQETYEQYF.

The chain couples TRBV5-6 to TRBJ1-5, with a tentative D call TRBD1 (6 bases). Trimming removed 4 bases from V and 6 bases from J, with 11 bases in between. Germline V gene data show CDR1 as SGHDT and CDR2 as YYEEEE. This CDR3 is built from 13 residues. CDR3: CASSRPGVQPQHF. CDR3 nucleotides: TGTGCCAGCAGCCGGCCAGGGGTTCAGCCCCAGCATTTT.

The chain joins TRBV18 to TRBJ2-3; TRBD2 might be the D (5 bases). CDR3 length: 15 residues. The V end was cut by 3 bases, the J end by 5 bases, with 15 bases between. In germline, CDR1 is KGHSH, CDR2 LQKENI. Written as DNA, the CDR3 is TGTGCCAGCTCACCCGGGGTGGGGAACCAAGATACGCAGTATTTT. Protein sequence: CASSPGVGNQDTQYF.

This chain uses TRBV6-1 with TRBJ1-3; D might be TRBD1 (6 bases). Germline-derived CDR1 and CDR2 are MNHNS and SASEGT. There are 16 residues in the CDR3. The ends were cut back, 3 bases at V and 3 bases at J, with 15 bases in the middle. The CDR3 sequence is CASSDNRDKSGNTIYF. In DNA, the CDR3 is TGTGCCAGCAGTGACAACCGGGACAAAAGTGGAAACACCATATATTTT.